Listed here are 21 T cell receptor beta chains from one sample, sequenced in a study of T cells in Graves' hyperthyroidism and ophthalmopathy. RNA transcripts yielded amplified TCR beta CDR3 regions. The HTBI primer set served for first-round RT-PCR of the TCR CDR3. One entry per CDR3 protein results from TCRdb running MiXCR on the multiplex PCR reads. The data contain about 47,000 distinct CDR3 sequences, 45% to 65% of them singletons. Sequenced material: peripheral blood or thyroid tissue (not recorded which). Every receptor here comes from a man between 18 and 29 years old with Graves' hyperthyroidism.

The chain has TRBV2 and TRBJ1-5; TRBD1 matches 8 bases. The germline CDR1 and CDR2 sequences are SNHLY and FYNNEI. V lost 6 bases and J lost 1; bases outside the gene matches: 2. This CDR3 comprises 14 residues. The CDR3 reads CASRGTGSNQPQHF. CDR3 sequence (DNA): TGTGCCAGCAGGGGGACAGGCAGCAATCAGCCCCAGCATTTT.

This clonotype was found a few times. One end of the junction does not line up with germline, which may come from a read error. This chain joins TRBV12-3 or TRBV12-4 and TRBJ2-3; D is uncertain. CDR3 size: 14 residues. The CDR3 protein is CASSYASYTRKSRF. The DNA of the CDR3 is TGTGCCAGCAGTTACGCCTCGTACACTCGGAAAAGTAGATTT.

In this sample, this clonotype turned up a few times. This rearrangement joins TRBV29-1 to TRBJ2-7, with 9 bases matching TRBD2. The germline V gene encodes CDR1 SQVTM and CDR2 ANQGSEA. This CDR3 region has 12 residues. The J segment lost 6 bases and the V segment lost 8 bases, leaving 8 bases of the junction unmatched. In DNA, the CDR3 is TGCAGCTTCGCGGGAGGGGTGGGCGAGCAGTACTTC. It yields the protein CSFAGGVGEQYF.

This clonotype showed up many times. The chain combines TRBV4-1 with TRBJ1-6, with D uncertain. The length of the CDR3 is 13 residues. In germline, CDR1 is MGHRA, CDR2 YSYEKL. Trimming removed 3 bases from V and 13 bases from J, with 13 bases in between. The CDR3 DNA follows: TGCGCCAGCAGCCAGGGCCCCGTTTCCCCCCTCCACTTT. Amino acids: CASSQGPVSPLHF.

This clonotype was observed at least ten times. The CDR3 coding sequence is TGTGCCAGCAGCCGGGACAGACTTAATGAAAAACTGTTTTTT. Its translation: CASSRDRLNEKLFF. The rearrangement links TRBV5-6 to TRBJ1-4, with TRBD1 matching over 7 bases. Germline loops: CDR1 SGHDT, CDR2 YYEEEE. This CDR3 is built from 14 residues. J was trimmed by 4 bases and V by 4 bases; bases with no gene match: 4.

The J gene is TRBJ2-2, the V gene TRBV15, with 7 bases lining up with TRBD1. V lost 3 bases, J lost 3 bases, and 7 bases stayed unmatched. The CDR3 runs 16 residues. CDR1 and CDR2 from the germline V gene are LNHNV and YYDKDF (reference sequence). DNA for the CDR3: TGTGCCACCAGCAGTTACGACAGGGCTGACACCGGGGAGCTGTTTTTT. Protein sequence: CATSSYDRADTGELFF.

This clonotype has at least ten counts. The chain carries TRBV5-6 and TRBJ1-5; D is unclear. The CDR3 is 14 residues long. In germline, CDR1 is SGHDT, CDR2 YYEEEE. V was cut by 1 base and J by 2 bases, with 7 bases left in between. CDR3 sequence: CASSLSLGNQPQHF. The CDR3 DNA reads TGTGCCAGCAGCTTGTCCCTTGGCAATCAGCCCCAGCATTTT.

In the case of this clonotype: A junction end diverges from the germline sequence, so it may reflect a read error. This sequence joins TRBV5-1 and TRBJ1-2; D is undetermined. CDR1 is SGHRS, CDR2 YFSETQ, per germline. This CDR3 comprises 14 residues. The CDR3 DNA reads TGTGCCAGCAGCTTGGAGCAGTACGGGAGGGGCTACACCTTC. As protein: CASSLEQYGRGYTF.

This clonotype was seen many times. The CDR3 sequence is CASSLDRGHDGYTF. The CDR3 coding sequence is TGTGCCAGCAGTTTGGACAGGGGGCACGATGGCTACACCTTC. V gene TRBV2 combines with J gene TRBJ1-2, with 11 bases that match TRBD1. The CDR3 is made up of 14 amino acids. The germline V gene has CDR1 SNHLY and CDR2 FYNNEI. V dropped 5 bases and J dropped 6; count of bases not matched to a gene: 5.

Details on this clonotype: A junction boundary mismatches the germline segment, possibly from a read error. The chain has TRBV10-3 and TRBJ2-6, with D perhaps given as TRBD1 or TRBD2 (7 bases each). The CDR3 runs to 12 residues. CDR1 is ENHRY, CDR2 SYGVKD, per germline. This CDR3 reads CAFRDSGNTEAF. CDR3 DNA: TGTGCCTTCCGGGACAGCGGGAACACTGAAGCTTTC.

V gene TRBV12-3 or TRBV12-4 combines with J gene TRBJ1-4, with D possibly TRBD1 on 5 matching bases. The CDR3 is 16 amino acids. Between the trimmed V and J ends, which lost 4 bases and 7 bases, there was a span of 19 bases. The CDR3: CASSSHPQGPGEKLFF. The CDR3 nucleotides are TGTGCCAGCAGTTCCCACCCCCAGGGCCCCGGTGAAAAACTGTTTTTT.

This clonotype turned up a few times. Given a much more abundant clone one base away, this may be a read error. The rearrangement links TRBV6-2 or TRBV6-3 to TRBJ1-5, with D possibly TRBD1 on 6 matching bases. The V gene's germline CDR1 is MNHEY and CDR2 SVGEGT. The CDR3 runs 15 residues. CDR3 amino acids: CAGSYQQGGNQPQHF. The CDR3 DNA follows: TGTGCCGGCAGTTATCAACAGGGAGGCAATCAGCCCCAGCATTTT.

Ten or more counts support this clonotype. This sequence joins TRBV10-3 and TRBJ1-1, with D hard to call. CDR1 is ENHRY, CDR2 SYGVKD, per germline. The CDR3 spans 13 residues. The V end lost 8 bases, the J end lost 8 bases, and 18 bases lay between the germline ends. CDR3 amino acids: CAISGRMETEAFF. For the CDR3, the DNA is TGTGCCATCTCCGGCAGGATGGAGACCGAAGCTTTCTTT.

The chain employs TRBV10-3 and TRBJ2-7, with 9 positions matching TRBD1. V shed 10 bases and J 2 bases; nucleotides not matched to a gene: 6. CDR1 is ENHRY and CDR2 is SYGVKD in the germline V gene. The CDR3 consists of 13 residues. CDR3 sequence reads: CATKGQGPYEQYF. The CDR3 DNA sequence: TGTGCCACCAAGGGACAGGGTCCCTACGAGCAGTACTTC.

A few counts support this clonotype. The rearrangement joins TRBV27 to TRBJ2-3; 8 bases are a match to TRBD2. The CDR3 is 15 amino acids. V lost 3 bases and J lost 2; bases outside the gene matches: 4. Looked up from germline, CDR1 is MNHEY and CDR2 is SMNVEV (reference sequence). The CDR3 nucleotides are TGTGCCAGCAGTTTGGCTAGCGGGTACACAGATACGCAGTATTTT. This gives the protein CASSLASGYTDTQYF.

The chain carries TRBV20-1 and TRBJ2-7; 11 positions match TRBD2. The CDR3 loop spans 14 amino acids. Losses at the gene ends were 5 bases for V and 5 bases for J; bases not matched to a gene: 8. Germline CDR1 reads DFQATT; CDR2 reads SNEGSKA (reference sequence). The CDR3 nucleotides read TGCAGTGCTCTACTAGCGGGAGATCGTAACGAGCAGTACTTC. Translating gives CSALLAGDRNEQYF.

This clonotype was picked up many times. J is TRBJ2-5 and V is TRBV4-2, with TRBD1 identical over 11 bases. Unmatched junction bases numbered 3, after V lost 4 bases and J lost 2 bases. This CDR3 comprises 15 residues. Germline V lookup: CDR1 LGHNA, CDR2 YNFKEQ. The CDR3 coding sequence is TGTGCCAGCAGCCGGGGGACAGGGGGACAAGAGACCCAGTACTTC. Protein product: CASSRGTGGQETQYF.

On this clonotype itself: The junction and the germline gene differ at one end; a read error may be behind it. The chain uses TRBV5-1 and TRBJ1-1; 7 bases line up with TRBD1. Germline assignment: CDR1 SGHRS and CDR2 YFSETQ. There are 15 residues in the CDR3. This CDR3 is CASSAAGTANTEAFF. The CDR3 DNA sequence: TGTGCCAGCAGCGCGGCCGGGACAGCGAACACTGAAGCTTTCTTT.

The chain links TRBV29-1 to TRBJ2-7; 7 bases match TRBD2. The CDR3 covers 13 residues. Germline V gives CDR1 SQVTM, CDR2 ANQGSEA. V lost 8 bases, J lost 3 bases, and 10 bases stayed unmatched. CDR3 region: CSSPGKRGYEQYF. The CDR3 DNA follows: TGCAGCTCCCCAGGCAAGCGGGGCTACGAGCAGTACTTC.

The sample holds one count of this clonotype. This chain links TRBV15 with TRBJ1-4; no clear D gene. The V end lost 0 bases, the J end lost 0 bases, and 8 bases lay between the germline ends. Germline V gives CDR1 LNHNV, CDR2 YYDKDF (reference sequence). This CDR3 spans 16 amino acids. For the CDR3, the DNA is TGTGCCACCAGCAGAGATACGAGTGCAACTAATGAAAAACTGTTTTTT. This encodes CATSRDTSATNEKLFF.

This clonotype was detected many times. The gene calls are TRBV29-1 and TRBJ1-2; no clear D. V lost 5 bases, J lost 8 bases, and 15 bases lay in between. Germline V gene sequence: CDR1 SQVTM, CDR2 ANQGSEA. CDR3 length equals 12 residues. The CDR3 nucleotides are TGCAGCGTTCCTACAAGGGCGATGGGCTACACCTTC. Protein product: CSVPTRAMGYTF.